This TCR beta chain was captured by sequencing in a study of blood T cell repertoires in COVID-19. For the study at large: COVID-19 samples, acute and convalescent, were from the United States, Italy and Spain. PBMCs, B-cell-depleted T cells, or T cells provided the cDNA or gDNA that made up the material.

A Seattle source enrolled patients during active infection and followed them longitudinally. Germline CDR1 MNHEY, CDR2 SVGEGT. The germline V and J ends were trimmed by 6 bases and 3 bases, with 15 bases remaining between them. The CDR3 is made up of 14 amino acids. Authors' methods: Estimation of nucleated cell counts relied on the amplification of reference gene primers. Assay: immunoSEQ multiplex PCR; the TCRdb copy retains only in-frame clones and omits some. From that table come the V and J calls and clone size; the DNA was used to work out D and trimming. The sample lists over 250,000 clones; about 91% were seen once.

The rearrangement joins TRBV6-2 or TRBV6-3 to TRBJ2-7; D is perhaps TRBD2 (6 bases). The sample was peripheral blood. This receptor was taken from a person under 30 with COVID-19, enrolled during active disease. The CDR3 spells CASSSGQMYYEQYF. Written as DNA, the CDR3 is TGTGCCAGCAGCAGCGGGCAGATGTACTACGAGCAGTACTTC.